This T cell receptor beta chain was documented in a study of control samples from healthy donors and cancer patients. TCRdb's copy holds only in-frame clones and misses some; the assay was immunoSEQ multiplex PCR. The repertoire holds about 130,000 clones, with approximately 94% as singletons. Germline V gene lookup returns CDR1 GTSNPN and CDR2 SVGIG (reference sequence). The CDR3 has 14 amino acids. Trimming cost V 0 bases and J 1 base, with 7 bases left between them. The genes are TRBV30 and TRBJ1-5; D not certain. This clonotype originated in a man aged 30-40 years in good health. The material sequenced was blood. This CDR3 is CAWSVLDSNQPQHF. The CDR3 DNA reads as TGTGCCTGGAGTGTACTGGACAGCAATCAGCCCCAGCATTTT.